Below, 5 T cell receptor beta chains from the same sample are listed, as sequenced in a study of T cell repertoires in cytomegalovirus infection. TCRdb itself ran the reads through MiXCR, one entry per CDR3 protein. The sample consists of approximately 770,000 distinct CDR3 sequences, 25% to 30% of them appearing once. These receptors have no identified antigens. The specimen was cultured CD8+ T cells from PBMCs, collected from culture after CMV antigen stimulation. The receptor source for this set is a human donor in good health (CMV status not recorded). Some clones in this sample may be carry-over from other donors' samples.

Many counts were recorded for this clonotype. The gene calls are TRBV7-9 and TRBJ2-5; TRBD1 or TRBD2 may be the D gene (5 bases each). Between the trimmed V and J ends, which lost 1 base and 4 bases, there was a span of 13 bases. Germline CDR1 and CDR2: SEHNR and FQNEAQ (reference sequence). CDR3 size: 15 residues. DNA of the CDR3: TGTGCCAGCAGCTTAGTGTCTGAGAGGGGAGAGACCCAGTACTTC. This codes for CASSLVSERGETQYF.

This clonotype was observed at least ten times. The chain joins TRBV7-2 to TRBJ2-5; D possibly corresponds to TRBD2 (6 bases). V gave up 5 bases and J gave up 5 bases, with 15 bases separating them. In germline, CDR1 is SGHTA, CDR2 FQGNSA. This CDR3 contains 14 residues. CDR3 nucleotides: TGTGCCAGCAGCACCCCGGGGGTGGTTGAGACCCAGTACTTC. This sequence encodes CASSTPGVVETQYF.

The chain carries TRBV15 and TRBJ1-5; TRBD1 is a possible D gene (5 bases). Between the trimmed V and J ends, which lost 1 base and 4 bases, there was a span of 20 bases. The CDR3 totals 18 residues. Germline values: CDR1 LNHNV, CDR2 YYDKDF (reference sequence). The CDR3 DNA reads TGTGCCACCAGCAGAGGGAATTTGAGGGGCGGACTTAATCAGCCCCAGCATTTT. Amino acid sequence: CATSRGNLRGGLNQPQHF.

On this clonotype itself: At one boundary the junction diverges from the germline segment, which might be a read error. The chain combines TRBV6-1 with TRBJ2-2; no definite D call. CDR1 is MNHNS, CDR2 SASEGT, per germline. The CDR3 has 18 residues. In DNA, the CDR3 is TGTGCCAGCGGTGAAGAATGGGCGGCAGTGACTGGGACCGGGGAGCTGTTTTTT. Translating it yields CASGEEWAAVTGTGELFF.

This chain joins TRBV7-9 and TRBJ2-5; D tentatively fits TRBD1 or TRBD2 (5 bases each). V lost 6 bases, J lost 4 bases, and 15 bases lay in between. CDR1 is SEHNR and CDR2 is FQNEAQ in the germline V gene (reference sequence). This CDR3 has 14 amino acids. The CDR3 nucleotides read TGTGCCAGCAGGTATTCCGGGGCCCGAGAGACCCAGTACTTC. This codes for CASRYSGARETQYF.